This entry features one T cell receptor (beta chain) sequence. Its antigen target is currently unknown. An end of the junction differs from the germline gene, which may be a read error. The data originate from a study of blood T cells in healthy people across ages (dated by TCRdb to about 2015). In the study overall: Template switching captured roughly one uniquely barcoded TCR beta cDNA molecule per two T cells in model experiments. To avoid experimental bias, donors of different ages were distributed randomly across sequencing lanes. Age-related changes in TCR beta repertoire diversity were measured in the study by deep sequencing normalized with unique cDNA molecular identifiers. Donors were grouped into four age groups: young (average 16 years), middle-aged (around 39), aged (around 60) and long-lived (about 90). Using the same blood draw, the study looked at two additional independent replicas of 1 million unique cDNA reads for two donors, one aged 18 to 30 and the other aged 80 or older.

CDR1 and CDR2 were assigned from the germline V gene as KGHDR and SFDVKD. Including cysteine and phenylalanine, the CDR3 has 14 amino acids. CDR3 DNA is the only sequence kept; it has 42 bases, read in frame from the first base. Overall study outcomes, separate from this receptor: Observed TCR beta diversity per million T cells fell roughly linearly with age, and a significant reduction was already apparent by age around 36. The long-lived group showed more naive CD4+ T cells, fewer expanded clones and increased TCR diversity than the aged group, suggesting age selection. Because donor CMV infection status was unknown, age-related changes in expanded clonotypes were potentially confounded. Conclusive comparison of naive and antigen-experienced compartments was prevented by the profiling of bulk unsorted PBMCs. Estimates of total diversity based on one million sequenced T cells were regarded as lower bounds and as underestimates. Observed TCR beta diversity correlated strongly with the percentage of naive T cells measured by flow cytometry.

Receptor amplification or capture employed 5' RACE. The reads were generated on an Illumina HiSeq 2500. The second PCR ran for about 7 to 11 cycles and used a J-beta primer mix along with a sample-barcoded 5' primer. A unique molecular identifier was introduced onto each TCR beta cDNA molecule by a template-switch 5' adaptor carrying 12 random nucleotides. Each sample yielded at least 2.5 million CDR3-containing paired-end reads. First-strand cDNA synthesis was performed from all RNA using the Mint cDNA synthesis kit, with priming by a TRBC-specific oligonucleotide. Following uracil-DNA glycosylase treatment, a first 18-cycle PCR with universal primers M1SS and BC2_uni_R was performed on all cDNA. Regarding the original processing steps: For normalization, 1 million high-quality reads were randomly selected from each sample, with every read carrying a distinct molecular identifier. Instead of being binned into consensus sequences, reads with shared molecular identifiers were discarded. CDR3 identification, clonotype clustering and error correction used MiTCR with a Q25 quality threshold and the strictest error-elimination algorithm. A nonparametric unseen species model using Euler transformation provided a lower-bound estimate of total TCR beta diversity. TCRdb reran the public reads through fastp at Q25 and MiXCR, keeping productive beta chains. Rows merge per CDR3 protein into single entries with the most common DNA and genes. Clone size and V and J calls follow TCRdb, not the original study. The sample data list about 780,000 distinct CDR3 sequences, and around 62% of these were observed just once. The top ten clones comprise about 27% of the sample.

Systemically healthy Caucasian individuals from Russia, 35 to 50 in total and aged roughly 6 to 100 years, were included as donors. Ten milliliters of peripheral blood were drawn from each donor into EDTA-treated Vacutainer tubes. Ficoll-Paque density-gradient centrifugation was used to isolate PBMCs, with at least 7 million obtained per sample. Total RNA was extracted from PBMCs with Trizol reagent, with at least 5.5 micrograms obtained per sample. For every donor, an aliquot of PBMCs went through flow cytometry to measure the percentages of naive CD45RAhigh/CD27high T cells. This receptor chain uses TRBV24-1 and TRBJ2-4, with no confident D gene call. TRBJ2-5 explains the end of the DNA better; the J call may be wrong. The source of this sequence is a young man in good health. The sequenced material came from blood. The CDR3 is CATSDLGFQETQYF. The DNA sequence follows: TGTGCCACCAGCGATTTGGGGTTTCAAGAGACCCAGTACTTC.